The rows below give T cell receptor beta chains drawn from one sample of a study of blood T cell repertoires in COVID-19. TCRdb's table, derived via immunoSEQ multiplex PCR, lists solely in-frame clones and lacks some. Among 220,000 or so clones listed, around 90% were seen once. The sample comprised PBMCs or T cells enriched from blood (not recorded which). Source of these receptors: a man aged 25-45 years who had been exposed to COVID-19. Both conserved end residues are part of each CDR3. A D gene is named only where the DNA matches it firmly.

D	V	J	CDR3
TRBD1	TRBV19	TRBJ2-5	CASSPRTGSETQYF
.	TRBV21-1	TRBJ2-2	CASSRGGATGELFF
.	TRBV6-4	TRBJ1-5	CASSSKGENQPQHF
TRBD1	TRBV9	TRBJ2-6	CASSVTGTTGANVLTF
TRBD1	TRBV30	TRBJ2-7	CAQTRDSSYEQYF
.	TRBV30	TRBJ2-7	CAWSSSAYEQYF
.	TRBV5-6	TRBJ2-7	CASSLDLDTVHEQYF
.	TRBV6-1	TRBJ1-6	CASSDRDWLSSLHF
.	TRBV9	TRBJ2-7	CASSVTPEVGEQYF
.	TRBV12-3/TRBV12-4	TRBJ1-2	CASSPSFGYTF
.	TRBV9	TRBJ2-7	CASSEGSGEQYF
.	TRBV18	TRBJ1-1	CASSPPSGTEAFF
TRBD1	TRBV5-1	TRBJ1-6	CASSLSGQANSPLHF
TRBD1	TRBV11-2	TRBJ1-1	CASSQGQGGSTEAFF
TRBD2	TRBV18	TRBJ2-1	CASSTTSGGPPYNEQFF
.	TRBV2	TRBJ1-1	CASRESMSEAFF
TRBD1	TRBV2	TRBJ2-2	CASSEASGTATGELFF
TRBD1	TRBV7-3	TRBJ1-2	CASSDMGTTGNYGYTF
.	TRBV3-1/TRBV3-2	TRBJ1-1	CASSSPQGRKEAFF
.	TRBV4-2	TRBJ2-2	CASSQDPASTGELFF
TRBD1	TRBV2	TRBJ2-7	CASSQGAGEQYF
TRBD1	TRBV4-2	TRBJ1-1	CASSLQGAVRNTEAFF
.	TRBV7-2	TRBJ2-5	CASSLGLHQETQYF
TRBD1	TRBV5-1	TRBJ2-2	CASRTGGMNTGELFF
TRBD1	TRBV5-1	TRBJ2-3	CASSFKQGATDTQYF
TRBD1	TRBV11-3	TRBJ2-2	CASSHRGGNTGELFF
.	TRBV19	TRBJ1-2	CASSAGFSNYGYTF
TRBD1	TRBV2	TRBJ1-2	CASSQGEDYGYTF
TRBD1	TRBV19	TRBJ1-5	CASTRDREAQPQHF
.	TRBV6-6	TRBJ1-1	CASSYSSDAFF
TRBD1	TRBV27	TRBJ1-6	CASSNGQGSTPLHF
.	TRBV7-6	TRBJ1-1	CASSEGGKNTEAFF
.	TRBV29-1	TRBJ1-1	CSVLRGNMNTEAFF
TRBD1	TRBV7-9	TRBJ2-1	CASSPRDRADNEQFF
.	TRBV7-2	TRBJ1-3	CASSIPRIVPNTIYF